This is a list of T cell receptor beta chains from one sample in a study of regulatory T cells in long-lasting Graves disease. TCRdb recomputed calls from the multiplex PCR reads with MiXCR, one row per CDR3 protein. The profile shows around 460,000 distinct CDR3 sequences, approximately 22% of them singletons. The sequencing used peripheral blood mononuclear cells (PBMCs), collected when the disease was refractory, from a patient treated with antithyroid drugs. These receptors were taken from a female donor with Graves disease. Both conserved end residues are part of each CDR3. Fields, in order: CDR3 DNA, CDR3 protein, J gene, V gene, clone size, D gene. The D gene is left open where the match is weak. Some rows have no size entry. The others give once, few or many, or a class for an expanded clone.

TGTGCCTGGAGTAACCCGGGACAGGGGGCGCGAGAGCAGTACTTC	CAWSNPGQGAREQYF	TRBJ2-7	TRBV30	.	TRBD1
TGTGCCAGCAGCTCTCAACCGGCGGGATTGAACACCGGGGAGCTGTTTTTT	CASSSQPAGLNTGELFF	TRBJ2-2	TRBV7-3	.	.
TGCAGCGCTGTTTCAGCCTATGGCTACACCTTC	CSAVSAYGYTF	TRBJ1-2	TRBV29-1	few	.
TGTGCCAGCAGTTTGCCAGCCTCCTACGAGCAGTACTTC	CASSLPASYEQYF	TRBJ2-7	TRBV28	many	.
TGTGCCAGCAGCTCTGGTGGGGACAGGCAAGAGACCCAGTACTTC	CASSSGGDRQETQYF	TRBJ2-5	TRBV7-9	few	TRBD1
TGTGCCAGCAGTGAGGTTTTAGGGGAGACAAAATATGGCTACACCTTC	CASSEVLGETKYGYTF	TRBJ1-2	TRBV2	many	.
TGTGCCAGCCCCTTAGAGACAGGGATAGCCACTGGGGCCAACGTCCTGACTTTC	CASPLETGIATGANVLTF	TRBJ2-6	TRBV7-9	.	TRBD1
TGTGCCAGCAGCCACGGACAGGGTATGGTTCAGCCCCAGCATTTT	CASSHGQGMVQPQHF	TRBJ1-5	TRBV12-3/TRBV12-4	few	TRBD1
TGCAGCGGAAGCGACAGGGGGCTGGGGGAGCAGTACTTC	CSGSDRGLGEQYF	TRBJ2-7	TRBV29-1	many	TRBD1
TGTGCCAGCAGCCCCCGTCTGAATGAAAAACTGTTTTTT	CASSPRLNEKLFF	TRBJ1-4	TRBV4-2	.	.
TGTGCTAGTGGTTTACCCGGGACAGGGGTAATGAACACTGAAGCTTTCTTT	CASGLPGTGVMNTEAFF	TRBJ1-1	TRBV12-5	.	TRBD1
TGCAGCGTTGAAGAAGGGGGTTACTCTGGAAACACCATATATTTT	CSVEEGGYSGNTIYF	TRBJ1-3	TRBV29-1	few	.
TGTGCCAGCAGCCAAAATTGGCTAGCGGGAGGAGATGAGCAGTTCTTC	CASSQNWLAGGDEQFF	TRBJ2-1	TRBV7-9	.	TRBD2
TGTGCCAGCAGCTTAGAGTTGGTCTCCTACGAGCAGTACTTC	CASSLELVSYEQYF	TRBJ2-7	TRBV7-3	many	.
TGTGCCAGCAGTGCGGGTCGGGGTGAGCAGTTCTTC	CASSAGRGEQFF	TRBJ2-1	TRBV2	.	.
TGTGCCATCAGTGAGAGACAGGGGAGCTATGGCTACACCTTC	CAISERQGSYGYTF	TRBJ1-2	TRBV10-3	many	TRBD1
TGCAGTGCTAGTGGTCCCAATAATGAAAAACTGTTTTTT	CSASGPNNEKLFF	TRBJ1-4	TRBV20-1	.	.
TGTGCCACATCCGAGGGGGATCCCAGTCGAGGACCCCTCCACTTT	CATSEGDPSRGPLHF	TRBJ1-6	TRBV10-3	.	.
TGTGCCAGCCAACCTACAGGGACGTTCCGTGGAAACACCATATATTTT	CASQPTGTFRGNTIYF	TRBJ1-3	TRBV5-1	.	.
TGTGCCAGCAGTTGGACCCGAGGGTACGAGCAGTACTTC	CASSWTRGYEQYF	TRBJ2-7	TRBV6-1	.	.
TGTGCCAGCAGCCTGGGACACACCAACTATGGCTACACCTTC	CASSLGHTNYGYTF	TRBJ1-2	TRBV7-2	many	.
TGTGCCAGCAGCTTACGGAACTCCTACGAGCAGTACTTC	CASSLRNSYEQYF	TRBJ2-7	TRBV5-8	.	.
TGTGCCAGCAGTCCGGGGTGGGGCGCGGGTGGCTACACCTTC	CASSPGWGAGGYTF	TRBJ1-2	TRBV28	.	.
TGTGCCAGCAGTGAAGACAGCGGGGGGCTGGCGAAGACCCAGTACTTC	CASSEDSGGLAKTQYF	TRBJ2-5	TRBV2	many	TRBD2
TGCGCCAGCAGCCAAGGTCCGGGACACCTCTCTGGGGCCAACGTCCTGACTTTC	CASSQGPGHLSGANVLTF	TRBJ2-6	TRBV4-3	.	.
TGTGCCAGCAGAACCTTACAGGGGGCCACCTACGAGCAGTACTTC	CASRTLQGATYEQYF	TRBJ2-7	TRBV6-1	.	TRBD1
TGTGCCAGCAGTTTACTAAGGCTGTCGGGCAATCAGCCCCAGCATTTT	CASSLLRLSGNQPQHF	TRBJ1-5	TRBV28	many	.
TGCGCCAGCAGCACGGGACTAGCGGGCCGTTACTACGAGCAGTACTTC	CASSTGLAGRYYEQYF	TRBJ2-7	TRBV4-1	few	TRBD2
TGCGCCAGCAGGCGGACAGGGGCTGGGGCCAACGTCCTGACTTTC	CASRRTGAGANVLTF	TRBJ2-6	TRBV5-1	.	TRBD1
TGTGCCAGCTCACCACCGTCGAGAGGGGTTCAAGAGACCCAGTACTTC	CASSPPSRGVQETQYF	TRBJ2-5	TRBV18	.	.
TGTGCCAGCAGTTTCCGGGGTTTATACAATGAGCAGTTCTTC	CASSFRGLYNEQFF	TRBJ2-1	TRBV12-3/TRBV12-4	few	.
TGTGCCAGCAGTTGGACAGGGAGTAATCAGCCCCAGCATTTT	CASSWTGSNQPQHF	TRBJ1-5	TRBV12-3/TRBV12-4	many	TRBD1
TGCAGCGGGGGGACCCTCTACGAGCAGTACTTC	CSGGTLYEQYF	TRBJ2-7	TRBV29-1	few	.
TGTGCCAGCAGTTTAGCTTTAATGTCAGGAATAAACACTGAAGCTTTCTTT	CASSLALMSGINTEAFF	TRBJ1-1	TRBV28	many	.
TGTGCCAGCAGTAGAGACCCTCCCGGGGGCTACACCTTC	CASSRDPPGGYTF	TRBJ1-2	TRBV6-1	.	.
TGTGCCAGCAGCGTAGCGGGGGGGGAGGCCTACGAGCAGTACTTC	CASSVAGGEAYEQYF	TRBJ2-7	TRBV9	.	TRBD2
TGTGCCAGCAGCCTAGACTCAGGGGGCCAAGAGACCCAGTACTTC	CASSLDSGGQETQYF	TRBJ2-5	TRBV6-1	few	TRBD1
TGCAGCGCCAAAGGTGGGACAGTCCTTACTGGCGAGCAGTACTTC	CSAKGGTVLTGEQYF	TRBJ2-7	TRBV29-1	few	TRBD1
TGTGCCAGCAGCCAAGGACAGGGGGCTTTAGCTTTCTTT	CASSQGQGALAFF	TRBJ1-1	TRBV12-3/TRBV12-4	many	TRBD1
TGTGCCAGCAGCTTGGATAGACAGGGCCTCCAAGAGACCCAGTACTTC	CASSLDRQGLQETQYF	TRBJ2-5	TRBV5-4	few	TRBD1
TGTGCCAGCAGCTTAGGCGGGACAATCCAAGAGACCCAGTACTTC	CASSLGGTIQETQYF	TRBJ2-5	TRBV7-2	few	.
TGTGCCAGCAGCTTAAACTGGAACACCGGGGAGCTGTTTTTT	CASSLNWNTGELFF	TRBJ2-2	TRBV7-3	many	.
TGTGCCAGCAGTTACTCGCAGGGGGCGCGAACGGGGATCTATGGCTACACCTTC	CASSYSQGARTGIYGYTF	TRBJ1-2	TRBV6-4	few	TRBD1
TGTGCCACCAGTGATTTTGGATCGGGGACAGGGGGTGGAGAGACCCAGTACTTC	CATSDFGSGTGGGETQYF	TRBJ2-5	TRBV24-1	many	TRBD1
TGTGCCAGCAGTTACAGGGAAGGGGGTACAACTAATGAAAAACTGTTTTTT	CASSYREGGTTNEKLFF	TRBJ1-4	TRBV6-5	few	.
TGTGCCAGCAGCCAAGACCGGCAGGGTGATATCTACGAGCAGTACTTC	CASSQDRQGDIYEQYF	TRBJ2-7	TRBV3-1	.	.
TGTGCCACTCTAGCGGGAGGGTCCGAGCAGTACTTC	CATLAGGSEQYF	TRBJ2-7	TRBV10-3	few	TRBD2
TGCGCCAGTTCAACCTGGGAAAAGATGACCCAGTACTTC	CASSTWEKMTQYF	TRBJ2-5	TRBV5-1	few	.
TGTGCCAGCAGTCCCGGGACAGGGCCCCAAGAGACCCAGTACTTC	CASSPGTGPQETQYF	TRBJ2-5	TRBV28	.	TRBD1
TGTGCCAGCGGCTCACCGGGGCGGGCCGGGGAGCTGTTTTTT	CASGSPGRAGELFF	TRBJ2-2	TRBV11-2	.	.
TGCAGTGCCTTCCGGGGCTACGAGCAGTACTTC	CSAFRGYEQYF	TRBJ2-7	TRBV20-1	many	.
TGTGCCAGCAGTTACCGGAGCGGGAGTGGGGAGCAGTACTTC	CASSYRSGSGEQYF	TRBJ2-7	TRBV6-5	.	TRBD2
TGCAGTGCTACAGAGGGACTAGCGGGGTCTAGCTCCTACGAGCAGTACTTC	CSATEGLAGSSSYEQYF	TRBJ2-7	TRBV20-1	.	TRBD2
TGTGCCAGCAGCCTCCCCGGACAGGTGAATGAAAAACTGTTTTTT	CASSLPGQVNEKLFF	TRBJ1-4	TRBV7-9	.	TRBD1